The present T cell receptor beta chain was sequenced within a study of OX40 agonist ivuxolimab in advanced cancers. V was trimmed by 4 bases and J by 7 bases, leaving 11 bases between them. CDR1 is SNHLY and CDR2 is FYNNEI in the germline V gene. CDR3 length equals 12 residues. This clone has more than one count but fewer than ten. The antigen remains unidentified. Only in-frame clones appear in the TCRdb table, and some are missing; sequencing was by immunoSEQ multiplex PCR. The table includes tens of thousands of clones, 88% detected once. Whole-study results and caveats: Researchers report that CD8+ T cells had, on average, more expanded clones than CD4+.

V and J are TRBV2 and TRBJ2-7, with no clear D. This clonotype originated in an adult with an advanced solid tumor such as melanoma, head and neck, liver or kidney cancer. The sample consisted of CD4+ or CD8+ T cells sorted from blood, taken in a trial of the OX40 agonist ivuxolimab. CDR3 residues: CASSGTVGEQYF. CDR3 DNA: TGTGCCAGCAGTGGAACAGTGGGGGAGCAGTACTTC.